This entry describes one T cell receptor beta chain. Its antigen is still unknown. It was patients with CD8+CD57+ cell expansion by flow cytometry who were chosen for sequencing. This sample is drawn from a study of CD8+CD57+ T cells in acquired aplastic anemia. Whole-study results and caveats: Patients and controls were found to share 25 to 35 CD8+ CDR3 sequences.

It was genomic DNA that served as the template for profiling TCR beta VDJ and CDR3. TCRdb ran MiXCR on the reads and lists one entry per CDR3 protein. This table holds about 200,000 distinct CDR3 sequences, approximately 65% found once. Germline V CDR1 and CDR2: DFQATT, SNEGSKA (reference sequence). V lost 2 bases to trimming and J lost 2 bases; unmatched junction nucleotides: 4. The CDR3 spans 14 residues. The chain uses TRBV20-1 and TRBJ1-2, with 8 bases fitting TRBD1. The sequence was collected from a human donor with aplastic anemia. The sequencing input was sorted CD4+, CD8+, or CD8+CD57+ T cells (not recorded which) from PBMCs. The CDR3 coding sequence is TGCAGTGCTAGACCGGGACAGGAAAACTATGGCTACACCTTC. Its translation is CSARPGQENYGYTF.